The present T cell receptor (beta chain) was sequenced within a study of cytomegalovirus exposure and HLA in healthy donors. The CDR3 contains 12 residues. Germline-derived CDR1 and CDR2 are MNHEY and SMNVEV (reference sequence). V was trimmed by 3 bases and J by 2 bases, leaving 3 bases between them. Concerning this clone: No antigen is known for it.

Overall study results and limits: Subsequent analysis found a tendency for first-cohort TCR clusters to co-occur within the 120 validation repertoires.

Clones were sequenced by immunoSEQ multiplex PCR, and TCRdb holds only the in-frame ones, with some missing. The data hold 150,000 to 160,000 clones, with 86% observed a single time. V and J are TRBV27 and TRBJ2-3; unclear D gene. Sequencing input: PBMCs. The sequence derives from a human donor in good health. The CDR3 sequence is CASSFYTDTQYF. CDR3 bases: TGTGCCAGCAGTTTCTACACAGATACGCAGTATTTT.